The TCR beta chain described here comes from a study of circulating and synovial CD4+ cells in juvenile arthritis. Study conclusions and caveats: Circulating pathogenic-like lymphocytes shared a substantially higher fraction of CDR3 sequences with synovium than bulk blood. Diversity here was lower than in bulk blood CD4 cells.

Details on this clone: Its antigen is unknown.

Generated by immunoSEQ multiplex PCR, the TCRdb table keeps only in-frame clones and is missing some. In the table there are about 32,000 clones, around 95% of which are singletons. Trimming took 4 bases from V and 5 from J, leaving 11 bases between them. In germline, CDR1 is SGHAT, CDR2 FQNNGV. CDR3 length equals 13 residues. What was sequenced was CD4+ T cells from blood. This chain links TRBV11-2 with TRBJ1-1; D is perhaps TRBD1 (6 bases). The receptor's source is a human donor with juvenile idiopathic arthritis. Here the CDR3 reads CASSSQQGTEAFF. The DNA for the CDR3 is TGTGCCAGCAGCTCACAACAGGGAACTGAAGCTTTCTTT.